This T cell receptor (beta chain) stems from a study of blood T cell repertoires in COVID-19. CDR1 SQVTM and CDR2 ANQGSEA come from the germline V gene. The CDR3 contains 13 residues. With 5 bases clipped from V and 7 bases from J, the junction kept 10 bases outside the gene matches. Using immunoSEQ multiplex PCR, the repertoire was profiled, and TCRdb retains in-frame clones only, with some absent. Of about 390,000 clones detected, approximately 87% appear once; the ten largest clones hold roughly a tenth. The sequenced sample was PBMCs or T cells enriched from blood (not recorded which). The V gene is TRBV29-1, the J gene TRBJ2-7; 8 bases match TRBD1. The clonotype originates from a woman in her forties or fifties who had recovered from COVID-19. The CDR3 region has the DNA TGCAGCGTTCTAGGACAGGGTATGCCTGAGCAGTACTTC. Amino acid sequence: CSVLGQGMPEQYF.